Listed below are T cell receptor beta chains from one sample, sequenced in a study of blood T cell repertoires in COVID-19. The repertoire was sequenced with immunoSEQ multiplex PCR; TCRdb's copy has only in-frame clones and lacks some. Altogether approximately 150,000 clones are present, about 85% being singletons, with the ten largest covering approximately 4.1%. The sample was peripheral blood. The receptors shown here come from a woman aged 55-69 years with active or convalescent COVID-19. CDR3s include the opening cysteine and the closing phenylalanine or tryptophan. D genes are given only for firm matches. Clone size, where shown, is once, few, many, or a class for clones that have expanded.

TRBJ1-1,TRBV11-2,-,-,TGTGCCACGGAAGGGGAGGGGAACACTGAAGCTTTCTTT,CATEGEGNTEAFF
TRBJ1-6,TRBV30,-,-,TGTGCCTGGAGTGTAAATGGGAGGGGAAGGGCCTATAATTCACCCCTCCACTTT,CAWSVNGRGRAYNSPLHF
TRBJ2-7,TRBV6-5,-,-,TGTGCCAGCAGTTACCGCCGGGACACCTACGAGCAGTACTTC,CASSYRRDTYEQYF
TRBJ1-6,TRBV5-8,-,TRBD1,TGTGCCAGCAGTAAACAGGGGGCCTATTCACCCCTCCACTTT,CASSKQGAYSPLHF
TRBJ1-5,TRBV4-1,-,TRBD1,TGCGCCAGCAGCCAAGGGGACAGGAACAATCAGCCCCAGCATTTT,CASSQGDRNNQPQHF
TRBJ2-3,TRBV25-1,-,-,TGTGCCAGCAGTGAAGGGGGGAACACAGATACGCAGTATTTT,CASSEGGNTDTQYF
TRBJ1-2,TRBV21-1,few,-,TGTGCCAGCAGCAAAGGGGGACAGGAAACTAACTATGGCTACACCTTC,CASSKGGQETNYGYTF
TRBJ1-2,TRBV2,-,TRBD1,TGTGCCAGCAAAGAAACCGGGACAGTTAACTATGGCTACACCTTC,CASKETGTVNYGYTF
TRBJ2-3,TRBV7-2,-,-,TGTGCCAGCAACTTAGGGACTGTCCTCACAGATACGCAGTATTTT,CASNLGTVLTDTQYF
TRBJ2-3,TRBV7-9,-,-,TGTGCCAGCGCCATTGACGGGGGTAGCACAGATACGCAGTATTTT,CASAIDGGSTDTQYF
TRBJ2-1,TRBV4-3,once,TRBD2,TGCGCCAGCAGCCAAGATCTCGGGCGGGGGACTTGGGGGAGTTTTGAGCAGTTCTTC,CASSQDLGRGTWGSFEQFF
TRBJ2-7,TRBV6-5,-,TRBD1,TGTGCCAGCAGTTACGATGGGACAGGGTTGTACGAGCAGTACTTC,CASSYDGTGLYEQYF
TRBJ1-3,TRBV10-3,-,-,TGTGCCATCAGTGTAGGGACTCTCTCTGGAAACACCATATATTTT,CAISVGTLSGNTIYF
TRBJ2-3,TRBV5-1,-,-,TGCGCCAGCAGCTTGGAACGGAGCGAAGGGAGCAGGCAGTATTTT,CASSLERSEGSRQYF
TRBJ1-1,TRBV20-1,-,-,TGCAGTGCTAGTCCCCCCCTCCCGGGCCTAGGGCAGGGTACTGAAGCTTTCTTT,CSASPPLPGLGQGTEAFF
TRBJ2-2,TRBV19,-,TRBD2,TGTGCCAGTAGTTTTGGAGCGGGGGGGCCAACCGGGGAGCTGTTTTTT,CASSFGAGGPTGELFF
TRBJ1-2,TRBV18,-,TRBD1,TGTGCCAGCTCACCACCGCTACAGGGGCATGGCTACACCTTC,CASSPPLQGHGYTF
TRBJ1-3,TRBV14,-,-,TGTGCCAGCAGCCACCGTAGGGACACTACTGGAAACACCATATATTTT,CASSHRRDTTGNTIYF
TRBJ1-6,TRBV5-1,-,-,TGCGCCAGCAGCTTGCATCTGGGACAAGTGCATTCACCCCTCCACTTT,CASSLHLGQVHSPLHF
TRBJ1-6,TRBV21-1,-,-,TGTGCCAGCCGCCCGGGCTCCTATAATTCACCCCTCCACTTT,CASRPGSYNSPLHF
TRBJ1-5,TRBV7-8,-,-,TGTGCCAGCAGCTCAGAGTTCTGGGGGGATCAGCCCCAGCATTTT,CASSSEFWGDQPQHF
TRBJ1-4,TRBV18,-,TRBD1,TGTGCCAGCTCACCAGATGACAGGGTAACTAATGAAAAACTGTTTTTT,CASSPDDRVTNEKLFF
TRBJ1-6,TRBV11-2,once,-,TGTGCCAGCAGCTTATTTGGGAGGCGCCAAAATTCACCCCTCCACTTT,CASSLFGRRQNSPLHF
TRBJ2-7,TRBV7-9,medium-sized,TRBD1,TGTGCCAGCAGCAGCCAGGGGGCGCTTGGCGAGCAGTACTTC,CASSSQGALGEQYF
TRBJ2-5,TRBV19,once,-,TGTGCCAGTAGTATAGGTGGTGTCGGAGAGACCCAGTACTTC,CASSIGGVGETQYF
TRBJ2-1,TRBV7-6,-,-,TGTGCCAGCAGCAGGACATACTACAATGAGCAGTTCTTC,CASSRTYYNEQFF
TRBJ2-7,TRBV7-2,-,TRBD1,TGTGCCAGCCGTACAGAGACAGGGTCCTACGAGCAGTACTTC,CASRTETGSYEQYF
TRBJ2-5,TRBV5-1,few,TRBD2,TGCGCCAGCAGCCCGGGGACTAGCGGGGGGAAGGAGACCCAGTACTTC,CASSPGTSGGKETQYF
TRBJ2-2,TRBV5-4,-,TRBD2,TGTGCCAGCAGCTTCTGGGGGGGTACCGGGGAGCTGTTTTTT,CASSFWGGTGELFF
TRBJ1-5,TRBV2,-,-,TGTGCCACCAAACCGGACAGTGATCAGCCCCAGCATTTT,CATKPDSDQPQHF
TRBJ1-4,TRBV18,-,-,TGTGCCAGCTCACCAGGGGCGCAGTCAAATGAAAAACTGTTTTTT,CASSPGAQSNEKLFF
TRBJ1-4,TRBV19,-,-,TGTGCCAGTCGGAGTATGGTGAGGGAAAAACTGTTTTTT,CASRSMVREKLFF
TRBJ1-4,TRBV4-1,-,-,TGCGCCAGCAGTCTCAGGGTAACTAATGAAAAACTGTTTTTT,CASSLRVTNEKLFF
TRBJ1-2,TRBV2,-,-,TGTGCCAGCAGTGGTAACAGACCTAACTATGGCTACACCTTC,CASSGNRPNYGYTF
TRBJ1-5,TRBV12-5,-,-,TGTGCTAGTGCCCCGCCGGGGGGCAGCAATCAGCCCCAGCATTTT,CASAPPGGSNQPQHF
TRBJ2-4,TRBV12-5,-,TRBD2,TGTGCTAGTGGTTTGGTAGTAGCGGGGGGGAACAAAAACATTCAGTACTTC,CASGLVVAGGNKNIQYF
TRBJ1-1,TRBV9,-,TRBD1,TGTGCCAGCAGCGTAGGGACAGGGGGCGTTGAAGCTTTCTTT,CASSVGTGGVEAFF
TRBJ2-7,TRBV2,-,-,TGTGCCAGCAGTGATGAGGTACTAGTCTACGAGCAGTACTTC,CASSDEVLVYEQYF
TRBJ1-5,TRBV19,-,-,TGTGCCAGTAGTAGGGGGGTTGATTATCCGCCCCAGCATTTT,CASSRGVDYPPQHF
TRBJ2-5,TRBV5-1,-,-,TGCGCCAGCAGCTTTTCCGGGGGGCACCAAGAGACCCAGTACTTC,CASSFSGGHQETQYF
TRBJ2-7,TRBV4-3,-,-,TGCGCCAGCAGCCAAGGAACTCACTACTCCTACGAGCAGTACTTC,CASSQGTHYSYEQYF
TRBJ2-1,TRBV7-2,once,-,TGTGCCAGCAGCTTAGGGCCGAACAATGAGCAGTTCTTC,CASSLGPNNEQFF
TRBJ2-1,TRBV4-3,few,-,TGCGCCAGCAGCCAGTCTGGGTGGAGCTCCTACAATGAGCAGTTCTTC,CASSQSGWSSYNEQFF
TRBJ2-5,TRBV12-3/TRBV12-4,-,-,TGTGCCAGCAGTTCAATATTGCGGACCCAGTACTTC,CASSSILRTQYF
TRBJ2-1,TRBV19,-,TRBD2,TGTGCCAGTAGTATATTAAGCGGGGGGGCCGATGAGCAGTTCTTC,CASSILSGGADEQFF
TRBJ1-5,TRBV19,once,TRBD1,TGTGCCAGTAGTATCACAGGGGGCGGCGGCAATCAGCCCCAGCATTTT,CASSITGGGGNQPQHF